This TCR beta chain was sequenced for a study of T cell changes during pregnancy in multiple sclerosis. Generated by immunoSEQ multiplex PCR, the TCRdb table keeps only in-frame clones and is missing some. The sample records approximately 72,000 clones, 80% to 95% being singletons. Germline V lookup: CDR1 SGHRS, CDR2 YFSETQ. V lost 0 bases and J lost 3; bases outside the gene matches: 16. This CDR3 contains 19 residues. Sequencing was performed on peripheral blood, taken in the first trimester of pregnancy. This clonotype was sampled from a female donor in good health, enrolled as a control in a pregnancy study. The J gene is TRBJ1-1, the V gene TRBV5-1, with TRBD1 matching 8 bases. The CDR3 nucleotides read TGCGCCAGCAGCTTGGTTTCAGGGGCAGGGGGCGCATTCGACACTGAAGCTTTCTTT. Residues: CASSLVSGAGGAFDTEAFF. The whole variable domain, remainder taken from reference TRBV5-1 and TRBJ1-1, is KAGVTQTPRYLIKTRGQQVTLSCSPISGHRSVSWYQQTPGQGLQFLFEYFSETQRNKGNFPGRFSGRQFSNSRSEMNVSTLELGDSALYLCASSLVSGAGGAFDTEAFFGQGTRLTVV.